This T cell receptor (beta chain) was captured in a study of technical replicates of blood from a few donors. Using immunoSEQ multiplex PCR, the repertoire was profiled, and TCRdb retains in-frame clones only, with some absent. The sample includes roughly 70,000 clones, about 97% seen only once; the top ten take about 0.26%. V gave up 4 bases and J gave up 8 bases; unmatched junction bases: 23. Per the germline V gene, CDR1 is LNHDA and CDR2 is SQIVND (reference sequence). This CDR3 contains 18 residues. The specimen was T cells isolated from PBMCs. The chain recombines TRBV19 with TRBJ2-7; TRBD2 matches at 7 bases. The clonotype comes from a human donor in good health. CDR3 in amino acids: CASSTVGASGSPVRQQYF. CDR3 DNA sequence: TGTGCCAGTAGTACAGTTGGGGCTAGCGGATCCCCCGTAAGGCAGCAGTACTTC.